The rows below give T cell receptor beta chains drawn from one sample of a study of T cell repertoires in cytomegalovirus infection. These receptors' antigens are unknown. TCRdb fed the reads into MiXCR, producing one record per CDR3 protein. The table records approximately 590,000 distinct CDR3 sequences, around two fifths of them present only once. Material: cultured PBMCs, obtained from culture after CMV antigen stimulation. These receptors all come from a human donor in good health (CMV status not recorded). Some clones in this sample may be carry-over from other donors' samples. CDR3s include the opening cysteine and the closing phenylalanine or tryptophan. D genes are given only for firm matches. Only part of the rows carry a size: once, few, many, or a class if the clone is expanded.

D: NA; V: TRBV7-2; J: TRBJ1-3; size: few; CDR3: CASSWLPRKQTISGNTIYF; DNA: TGTGCCAGCAGCTGGCTTCCTCGGAAACAGACCATCTCTGGAAACACCATATATTTT
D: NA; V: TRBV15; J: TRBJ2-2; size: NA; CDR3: CATRRAGELFF; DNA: TGTGCCACCAGGAGGGCCGGGGAGCTGTTTTTT
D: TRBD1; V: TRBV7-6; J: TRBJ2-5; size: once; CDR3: CASSSSGGQGLDQETQYF; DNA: TGTGCCAGCAGCTCCAGTGGGGGACAGGGACTCGACCAAGAGACCCAGTACTTC
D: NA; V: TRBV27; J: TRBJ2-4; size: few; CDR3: CASSFPVHARAAKNIQYF; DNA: TGTGCCAGCAGTTTCCCAGTCCACGCCCGTGCAGCCAAAAACATTCAGTACTTC
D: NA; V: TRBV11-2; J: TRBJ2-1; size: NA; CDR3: CASNPWGGTYNEQFF; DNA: TGTGCCAGCAACCCCTGGGGCGGGACCTACAATGAGCAGTTCTTC
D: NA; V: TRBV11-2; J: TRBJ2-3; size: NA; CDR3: CASSLSGWGTDTQYF; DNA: TGTGCCAGCAGCTTAAGTGGGTGGGGGACAGATACGCAGTATTTT
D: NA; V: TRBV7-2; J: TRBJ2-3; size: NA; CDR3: CASSSGLQGTDTQYF; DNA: TGTGCCAGCAGCTCGGGACTTCAAGGAACAGATACGCAGTATTTT
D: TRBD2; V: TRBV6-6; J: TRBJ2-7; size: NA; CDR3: CASSYSGRGEEYF; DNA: TGTGCCAGCAGTTACTCGGGACGGGGGGAGGAGTACTTC
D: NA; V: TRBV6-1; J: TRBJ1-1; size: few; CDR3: CASSEAGQLMNTEAFF; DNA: TGTGCCAGCAGTGAAGCTGGACAGCTGATGAACACTGAAGCTTTCTTT
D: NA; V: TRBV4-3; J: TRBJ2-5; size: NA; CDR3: CASSLRSGTETQYF; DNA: TGCGCCAGCAGCTTGCGTTCAGGGACAGAGACCCAGTACTTC
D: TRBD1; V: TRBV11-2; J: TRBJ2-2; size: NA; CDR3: CASSLSGGITGELFF; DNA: TGTGCCAGCAGCCTATCAGGGGGCATCACCGGGGAGCTGTTTTTT
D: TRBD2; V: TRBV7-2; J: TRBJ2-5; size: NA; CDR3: CASSFSTSGRGGQETQYF; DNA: TGTGCCAGCAGCTTCTCGACTAGCGGGAGAGGGGGCCAAGAGACCCAGTACTTC
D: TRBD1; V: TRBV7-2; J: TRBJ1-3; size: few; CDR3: CASTPTGTGNTIYF; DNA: TGTGCCAGCACCCCGACAGGGACTGGAAACACCATATATTTT
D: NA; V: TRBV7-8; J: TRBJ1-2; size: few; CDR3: CASSGGGGKGYTF; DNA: TGTGCCAGCAGTGGGGGGGGGGGGAAAGGCTACACCTTC
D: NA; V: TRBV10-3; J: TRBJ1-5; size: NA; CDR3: CAISETVNQPQHF; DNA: TGTGCCATCAGTGAAACGGTGAATCAGCCCCAGCATTTT
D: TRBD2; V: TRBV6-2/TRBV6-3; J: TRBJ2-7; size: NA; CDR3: CASSYSLTSGSLYEQYF; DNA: TGTGCCAGCAGTTACTCCCTGACTAGCGGGAGTCTCTACGAGCAGTACTTC
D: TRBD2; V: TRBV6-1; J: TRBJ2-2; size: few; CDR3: CASSSDSGRAANTGELFF; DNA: TGTGCCAGCAGCTCCGATAGCGGGAGGGCCGCAAACACCGGGGAGCTGTTTTTT
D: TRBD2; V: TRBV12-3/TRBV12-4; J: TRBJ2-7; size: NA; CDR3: CASSFVTAGDYEQYF; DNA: TGTGCCAGCAGTTTCGTTACAGCGGGAGACTACGAGCAGTACTTC
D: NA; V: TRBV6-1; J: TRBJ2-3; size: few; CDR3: CASRVSLASTDTQYF; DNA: TGTGCCAGCCGAGTGAGTCTAGCAAGCACAGATACGCAGTATTTT
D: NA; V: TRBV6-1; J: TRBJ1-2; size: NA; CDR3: CASTGWGEEDGYTF; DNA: TGTGCCAGCACCGGATGGGGGGAAGAGGATGGCTACACCTTC
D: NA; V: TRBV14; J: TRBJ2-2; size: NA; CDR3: CASSQDPVFGELFF; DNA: TGTGCCAGCAGCCAAGATCCGGTCTTCGGGGAGCTGTTTTTT
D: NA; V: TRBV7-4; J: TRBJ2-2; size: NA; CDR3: CASSPILEGTGELFF; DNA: TGTGCCAGCAGCCCGATACTCGAGGGTACCGGGGAGCTGTTTTTT
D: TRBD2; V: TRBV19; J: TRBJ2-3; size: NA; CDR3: CASKRLAGGTDTQYF; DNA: TGTGCCAGTAAAAGGTTAGCGGGGGGCACAGATACGCAGTATTTT
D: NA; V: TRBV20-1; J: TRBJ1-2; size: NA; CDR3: CSAQNHRDYGYTF; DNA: TGCAGTGCCCAGAACCACAGGGACTATGGCTACACCTTC
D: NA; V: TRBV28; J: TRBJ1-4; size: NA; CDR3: CASSARTAGNEKLFF; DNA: TGTGCCAGCAGTGCCCGGACAGCGGGAAATGAAAAACTGTTTTTT
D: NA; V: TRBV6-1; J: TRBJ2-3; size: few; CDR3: CASSPSLGVSTDTQYF; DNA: TGTGCCAGCAGTCCAAGTTTGGGGGTTAGCACAGATACGCAGTATTTT
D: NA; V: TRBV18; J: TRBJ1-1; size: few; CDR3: CASSPGRGNTEAFF; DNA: TGTGCCAGCTCACCGGGCAGGGGGAACACTGAAGCTTTCTTT
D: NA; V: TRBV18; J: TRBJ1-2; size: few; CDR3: CASSASAHGYTF; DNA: TGTGCCAGCTCAGCCAGCGCCCACGGCTACACCTTC
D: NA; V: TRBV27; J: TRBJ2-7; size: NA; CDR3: CASSWTPAAYEQYF; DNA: TGTGCCAGCAGTTGGACGCCGGCCGCCTACGAGCAGTACTTC
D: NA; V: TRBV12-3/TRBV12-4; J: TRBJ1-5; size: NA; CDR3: CASSLYTLNQPQHF; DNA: TGTGCCAGCAGTCTCTACACCCTTAATCAGCCCCAGCATTTT
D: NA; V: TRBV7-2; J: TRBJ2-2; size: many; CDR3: CASSPLPLRRELFF; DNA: TGTGCCAGCAGCCCCCTACCGCTAAGGAGGGAGCTGTTTTTT
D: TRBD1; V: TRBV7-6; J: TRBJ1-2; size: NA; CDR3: CASSQSGTVANYGYTF; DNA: TGTGCCAGCAGCCAATCCGGGACAGTAGCTAACTATGGCTACACCTTC
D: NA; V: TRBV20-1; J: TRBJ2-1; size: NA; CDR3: CSARDYLTAYNEQFF; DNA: TGCAGTGCTAGGGACTATCTTACCGCCTACAATGAGCAGTTCTTC
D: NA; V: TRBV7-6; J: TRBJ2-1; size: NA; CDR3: CASSPAWGDEQFF; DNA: TGTGCCAGCAGCCCTGCTTGGGGGGATGAGCAGTTCTTC
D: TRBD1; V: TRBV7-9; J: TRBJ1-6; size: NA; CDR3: CASSPLTGGPNSPLHF; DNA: TGTGCCAGCAGCCCGCTGACAGGGGGTCCTAATTCACCCCTCCACTTT
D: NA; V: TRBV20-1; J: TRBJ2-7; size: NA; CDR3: CSAFRQVDEQYF; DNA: TGCAGTGCTTTTAGACAGGTTGATGAGCAGTACTTC
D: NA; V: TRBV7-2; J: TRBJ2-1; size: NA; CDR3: CASRPRLAVYEQFF; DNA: TGTGCCAGCAGACCAAGACTTGCAGTCTATGAGCAGTTCTTC
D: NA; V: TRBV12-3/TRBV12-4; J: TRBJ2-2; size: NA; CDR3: CASKQAGELFF; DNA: TGTGCCAGCAAGCAAGCGGGCGAACTGTTTTTT
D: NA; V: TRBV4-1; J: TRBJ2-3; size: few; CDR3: CASSQEALEERDTQYF; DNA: TGCGCCAGCAGCCAAGAAGCACTGGAAGAACGAGATACGCAGTATTTT
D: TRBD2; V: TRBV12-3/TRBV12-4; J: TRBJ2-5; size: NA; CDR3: CASSFTTSGGAGETQYF; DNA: TGTGCCAGCTCCTTCACGACTAGCGGGGGGGCGGGAGAGACCCAGTACTTC
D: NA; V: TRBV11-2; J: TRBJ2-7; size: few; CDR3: CASSARQGGAYEQYF; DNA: TGTGCCAGCAGCGCCCGACAGGGAGGGGCCTACGAGCAGTACTTC
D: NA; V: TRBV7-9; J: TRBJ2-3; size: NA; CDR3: CASSFQATQYF; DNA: TGTGCCAGCAGCTTCCAAGCGACGCAGTATTTT
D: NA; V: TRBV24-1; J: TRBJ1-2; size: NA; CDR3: CATPRGPGPYGYTF; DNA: TGTGCCACCCCTCGTGGACCGGGACCCTATGGCTACACCTTC
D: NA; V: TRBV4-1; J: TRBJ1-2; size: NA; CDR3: CASSQTGTNYGYTF; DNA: TGTGCCAGCAGCCAAACAGGGACAAACTATGGCTACACCTTC
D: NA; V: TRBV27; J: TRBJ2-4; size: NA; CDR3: CASSFSAAKNIQYF; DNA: TGTGCCAGCAGTTTTTCCGCGGCCAAAAACATTCAGTACTTC
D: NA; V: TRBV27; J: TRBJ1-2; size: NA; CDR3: CASRRGGKANYGYTF; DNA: TGTGCCAGCAGGCGGGGGGGAAAAGCTAACTATGGCTACACCTTC
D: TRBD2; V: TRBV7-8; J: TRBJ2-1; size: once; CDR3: CASSLVASSGGVGEQFF; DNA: TGTGCCAGCAGCTTAGTGGCGTCTAGCGGGGGGGTAGGTGAGCAGTTCTTC
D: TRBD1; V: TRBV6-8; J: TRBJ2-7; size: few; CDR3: CASSSPGQGPYEQYF; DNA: TGTGCCAGCAGCAGTCCGGGACAGGGCCCCTACGAGCAGTACTTC
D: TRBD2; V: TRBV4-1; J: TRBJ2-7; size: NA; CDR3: CASSQAAGVSEQYF; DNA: TGCGCCAGCAGCCAAGCAGCGGGAGTGAGCGAGCAGTACTTC
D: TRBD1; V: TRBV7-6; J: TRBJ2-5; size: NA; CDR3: CASSLGQGEQETQYF; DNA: TGTGCCAGCAGCTTAGGACAGGGGGAACAAGAGACCCAGTACTTC
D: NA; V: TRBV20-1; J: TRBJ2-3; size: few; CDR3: CSASLSQTPADTQYF; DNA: TGCAGTGCTAGCCTCAGCCAGACCCCCGCAGATACGCAGTATTTT
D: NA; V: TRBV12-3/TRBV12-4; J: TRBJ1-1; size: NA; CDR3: CASSPPRINTEAFF; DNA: TGTGCCAGCAGTCCCCCAAGGATAAACACTGAAGCTTTCTTT
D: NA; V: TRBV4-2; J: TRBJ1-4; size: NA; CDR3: CASSQGVYKVPDEKLFF; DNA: TGTGCCAGCAGCCAAGGGGTCTACAAAGTCCCCGATGAAAAACTGTTTTTT
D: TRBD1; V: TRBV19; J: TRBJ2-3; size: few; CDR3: CASHHTGGADTQYF; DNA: TGTGCCAGCCATCATACAGGGGGCGCAGATACGCAGTATTTT
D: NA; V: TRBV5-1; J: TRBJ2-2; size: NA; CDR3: CASSTGQTTGELFF; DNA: TGCGCCAGCAGCACCGGACAGACCACCGGGGAGCTGTTTTTT
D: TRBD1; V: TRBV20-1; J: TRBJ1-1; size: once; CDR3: CSAVGTANTEAFF; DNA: TGCAGTGCTGTCGGGACAGCGAACACTGAAGCTTTCTTT
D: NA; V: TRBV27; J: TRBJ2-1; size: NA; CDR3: CASSDHTFYNEQFF; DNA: TGTGCCAGCTCCGACCATACGTTTTACAATGAGCAGTTCTTC
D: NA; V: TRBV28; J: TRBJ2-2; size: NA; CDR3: CASSFASANTGELFF; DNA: TGTGCCAGCAGTTTCGCTAGCGCGAACACCGGGGAGCTGTTTTTT
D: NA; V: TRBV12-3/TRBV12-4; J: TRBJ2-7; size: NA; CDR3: CASSGRQGPYEQYF; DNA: TGTGCCAGCAGTGGGCGTCAGGGCCCCTACGAGCAGTACTTC
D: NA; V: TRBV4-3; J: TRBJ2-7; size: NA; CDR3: CASSHDRGHEQYF; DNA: TGCGCCAGCAGCCACGACAGAGGCCACGAGCAGTACTTC